These 17 T cell receptor beta chains were sequenced from one sample in a study of cytomegalovirus exposure and HLA in healthy donors. Sequencing used immunoSEQ multiplex PCR; TCRdb keeps in-frame clones, though not all of them. The sample consists of 150,000 to 200,000 clones, about 90% of them appearing once. Sequencing was performed on PBMCs. The receptors were gathered from a man aged 18-30 years in good health and CMV-seropositive.

V gene TRBV6-5 combines with J gene TRBJ1-1; D is unresolved. Per germline, CDR1 MNHEY and CDR2 SVGAGI. The CDR3 is 10 amino acids. Trimming stripped 8 bases from V and 3 bases from J, with 4 bases between. CDR3 protein: CASYYTEAFF. For the CDR3, the DNA is TGTGCCAGCTACTACACTGAAGCTTTCTTT.

J is TRBJ1-3 and V is TRBV19; D not resolved. Germline loops: CDR1 LNHDA, CDR2 SQIVND (reference sequence). The CDR3 is 20 residues long. The V end lost 9 bases, the J end lost 0 bases, and 30 bases lay between the germline ends. CDR3 amino acids: CASSSGRGSRQSDSGNTIYF. The CDR3 coding sequence is TGTGCCAGCTCCTCGGGCCGGGGATCCCGCCAGTCAGACTCTGGAAACACCATATATTTT.

This clone was counted between two and nine times. The rearrangement links TRBV6-1 to TRBJ2-7; the D is unclear. CDR1 and CDR2 from the germline V gene are MNHNS and SASEGT. The CDR3 spans 12 residues. The V gene lost 5 bases and the J gene lost 2 bases, with 7 bases spanning the gap. The CDR3 loop reads CASSNTAYEQYF. Written as DNA, the CDR3 is TGTGCCAGCAGTAACACCGCCTACGAGCAGTACTTC.

V gene TRBV7-3 combines with J gene TRBJ2-1; TRBD1 agrees at 10 bases. The CDR3 loop spans 15 amino acids. Germline V lookup: CDR1 SGHTA, CDR2 FQGTGA. Losses at the gene ends were 5 bases for V and 3 bases for J; bases not matched to a gene: 4. This CDR3 is CASSKDRGYYNEQFF. The CDR3 nucleotides are TGTGCCAGCAGCAAGGACAGGGGGTACTACAATGAGCAGTTCTTC.

The chain couples TRBV28 to TRBJ2-3; the match to TRBD1 covers 8 bases. V trimming: 7 bases; J trimming: 4 bases; junction bases outside the gene matches: 7. Germline CDR1 and CDR2: MDHEN and SYDVKM. This CDR3 is 14 amino acids long. The CDR3 DNA is TGTGCCAGCATCAGGACAGGGTGGGCAGATACGCAGTATTTT. It yields the protein CASIRTGWADTQYF.

The V and J genes are TRBV2 and TRBJ2-7, with D possibly TRBD2 on 7 matching bases. Germline V lookup: CDR1 SNHLY, CDR2 FYNNEI. This CDR3 comprises 16 residues. The V and J ends lost 6 bases and 4 bases respectively, with 22 bases between them. The CDR3, as DNA: TGTGCCAGCAGCGCCGGGGAGGGGGGTAGGGGATACGAGCAGTACTTC. Residues: CASSAGEGGRGYEQYF.

The CDR3 loop reads CASSPYALADYEQYF. CDR3 in DNA: TGTGCCAGCAGTCCTTACGCACTAGCGGACTACGAGCAGTACTTC. The rearrangement links TRBV27 to TRBJ2-7, with 8 bases matching TRBD2. The CDR3 consists of 15 residues. The trim removed 5 bases at V and 3 bases at J, leaving 9 bases unmatched. In germline, CDR1 is MNHEY, CDR2 SMNVEV (reference sequence).

In this sample, this clone turned up once. The chain joins TRBV4-2 to TRBJ2-5, with D perhaps matching TRBD1 (6 bases). Per germline, CDR1 LGHNA and CDR2 YNFKEQ. Trimming took 1 base from V and 5 from J, leaving 11 bases between them. The CDR3 sequence is 14 residues long. The CDR3 DNA reads TGTGCCAGCAGCCAAGGGGGGCAGGACGAGACCCAGTACTTC. Residues: CASSQGGQDETQYF.

V gene TRBV6-1 combines with J gene TRBJ1-2; 9 bases are a match to TRBD1. Germline-derived CDR1 and CDR2 are MNHNS and SASEGT. This CDR3 spans 13 amino acids. CDR3 amino acids: CTLGRQGDYGYTF. The CDR3 nucleotides read TGTACCCTAGGGAGACAGGGGGACTATGGCTACACCTTC.

This clone showed up just once. This chain links TRBV11-2 with TRBJ2-3, with 8 nucleotides matching TRBD2. The junction had 12 bases not matched to a gene; V was cut back by 4 bases and J by 0 bases. The CDR3 extends over 18 amino acids. The germline CDR1 and CDR2 sequences are SGHAT and FQNNGV. CDR3 DNA sequence: TGTGCCAGCAGCTCGCCCACACAGATAGCGGGAAGCACAGATACGCAGTATTTT. This translates into CASSSPTQIAGSTDTQYF. The full variable domain, with the rest looked up from reference TRBV11-2 and TRBJ2-3, is EAGVAQSPRYKIIEKRQSVAFWCNPISGHATLYWYQQILGQGPKLLIQFQNNGVVDDSQLPKDRFSAERLKGVDSTLKIQPAKLEDSAVYLCASSSPTQIAGSTDTQYFGPGTRLTVL.

The rearrangement links TRBV10-3 to TRBJ2-7; possibly TRBD1 for D (6 bases). The V gene's germline CDR1 is ENHRY and CDR2 SYGVKD. V dropped 3 bases and J dropped 1 base, with 10 bases sitting between them. The CDR3 loop spans 14 amino acids. This CDR3 is CAISDQGSSYEQYF. In DNA, the CDR3 is TGTGCCATCAGTGACCAGGGGTCTTCCTACGAGCAGTACTTC.

In DNA, the CDR3 is TGTGCCAGCAGCTGGGCTAGCGGGGGAGATCTTTACAATGAGCAGTTCTTC. As protein: CASSWASGGDLYNEQFF. The V and J genes are TRBV7-8 and TRBJ2-1, with 10 bases lining up with TRBD2. Germline V gene lookup returns CDR1 SGHVS and CDR2 FQNEAQ. The CDR3 totals 17 residues. With V trimmed by 4 bases and J by 4 bases, 10 bases remained unmatched. Full variable domain (rest looked up from reference TRBV7-8 and TRBJ2-1): GAGVSQSPRYKVAKRGQDVALRCDPISGHVSLFWYQQALGQGPEFLTYFQNEAQLDKSGLPSDRFFAERPEGSVSTLKIQRTQQEDSAVYLCASSWASGGDLYNEQFFGPGTRLTVL.

The chain combines TRBV6-4 with TRBJ2-1; D might be TRBD2 (5 bases). The CDR3 contains 15 residues. Germline V CDR1 and CDR2: MRHNA, SNTAGT. V lost 4 bases and J 0 bases, leaving 10 bases between the germline ends. The CDR3 region has the DNA TGTGCCAGCAGTGCGGAGGAAAGCTCCTACAATGAGCAGTTCTTC. Residues: CASSAEESSYNEQFF.

V and J are TRBV5-1 and TRBJ1-1; 7 bases fit TRBD1. With V trimmed by 4 bases and J by 0 bases, 9 bases remained unmatched. CDR1 SGHRS and CDR2 YFSETQ come from the germline V gene. The CDR3 covers 16 residues. The CDR3 bases are TGCGCCAGCAGCGTAGGGAAGGACAGGATGAACACTGAAGCTTTCTTT. It yields the protein CASSVGKDRMNTEAFF.

This chain uses TRBV11-2 with TRBJ2-2; 7 bases agree with TRBD2. This CDR3 contains 17 residues. Trimming cost V 5 bases and J 0 bases; bases outside gene matches: 9. Germline values: CDR1 SGHAT, CDR2 FQNNGV. The DNA for the CDR3 is TGTGCCAGCAGCCCACTGGGACTACCGACGAACACCGGGGAGCTGTTTTTT. Translated, it gives CASSPLGLPTNTGELFF.

This chain joins TRBV6-4 and TRBJ2-1; D may be TRBD1 (6 bases). The CDR3 has 13 amino acids. CDR1 and CDR2 from the germline V gene are MRHNA and SNTAGT. V lost 6 bases and J lost 4, with 10 bases in between. The CDR3 nucleotides read TGTGCCAGCAGCGTGGACAGATACAATGAGCAGTTCTTC. Protein sequence: CASSVDRYNEQFF.

In DNA, the CDR3 is TGTGCCAGCAGGCGACAGGGGGGTTACAATGAGCAGTTCTTC. The encoded protein is CASRRQGGYNEQFF. The chain couples TRBV5-4 to TRBJ2-1; 9 bases align to TRBD1. There are 14 residues in the CDR3. The trim removed 5 bases at V and 4 bases at J, leaving 4 bases unmatched. Germline CDR1 and CDR2: SGHNT and YYREEE (reference sequence).